What follows is one T cell receptor (beta chain) and its context. The sample originates from a study of human T cells and chemical hapten exposure. As to time point: healthy volunteer bleed at 2 weeks. Whole blood, unfractionated, served as the material for total RNA extraction. Per the original data handling: TCR counts had a median of approximately 87,000 per sample and spanned roughly 20,000 to 690,600. In TCRdb, the RACE reads were re-called with MiXCR into one record per CDR3 protein. What appears here as the V and J calls and clone size reflects TCRdb's work, not the paper's. Among roughly 100,000 distinct CDR3 sequences listed, about 8.6% were seen once. The sequence was collected from a female donor in good health. Some clones in this sample may be carry-over from other donors' samples. The sample consisted of whole blood.

The CDR3 DNA is TGTGCCAGCAGCTACGTAGCTGGTGGCAATGAGCAGTTCTTC. Its protein is CASSYVAGGNEQFF. The gene calls are TRBV6-2 or TRBV6-3 and TRBJ2-1; D gene uncertain. The V and J ends lost 6 bases and 6 bases respectively, with 15 bases between them. The length of the CDR3 is 14 residues. From germline, CDR1 is MNHEY and CDR2 SVGEGT.